The 11 T cell receptor beta chains below all came from one sample that was sequenced in a study of blood T cell repertoires in COVID-19. The data were produced by immunoSEQ multiplex PCR, yet TCRdb's version contains in-frame clones alone and is incomplete. The table shows 150,000 to 200,000 clones, with approximately 86% occurring only once. Sequencing was performed on peripheral blood. All receptors come from a woman older than 75 in a cohort sampled during active or convalescent COVID-19.

The V and J genes are TRBV4-2 and TRBJ2-3, with TRBD2 matching 8 bases. Germline-derived CDR1 and CDR2 are LGHNA and YNFKEQ. The CDR3 extends over 17 amino acids. V shed 2 bases and J 5 bases; nucleotides not matched to a gene: 12. CDR3 in DNA: TGTGCCAGCAGCCAAACCTTGACGGGAGGGCATATAGATACGCAGTATTTT. It yields the protein CASSQTLTGGHIDTQYF.

The chain combines TRBV11-3 with TRBJ2-1, with TRBD2 identical over 8 bases. This CDR3 region has 15 residues. CDR1 SGHNT and CDR2 YENEEA come from the germline V gene. V shed 3 bases, J shed 5 bases, and the junction held 6 bases outside the gene matches. The CDR3 spells CASSLSGSRDNEQFF. The CDR3 coding sequence is TGTGCCAGCAGCTTGAGCGGGAGTAGGGACAATGAGCAGTTCTTC.

The rearrangement links TRBV9 to TRBJ1-1; maybe TRBD1 (6 bases). This CDR3 contains 17 residues. Germline V gene data show CDR1 as SGDLS and CDR2 as YYNGEE. The V end was cut by 3 bases, the J end by 6 bases, with 24 bases between. The CDR3 is CASSAREGTRVTAEAFF. For the CDR3, the DNA is TGTGCCAGCAGCGCACGAGAAGGGACACGGGTTACGGCTGAAGCTTTCTTT.

The J gene is TRBJ1-1, the V gene TRBV29-1, with 9 positions matching TRBD1. The CDR3 sequence is 13 residues long. V lost 3 bases, J lost 5 bases, and 4 bases stayed unmatched. The germline V gene has CDR1 SQVTM and CDR2 ANQGSEA. This chain's CDR3 is CSVEDRGGTEAFF. Written as DNA, the CDR3 is TGCAGCGTTGAGGACAGGGGTGGAACTGAAGCTTTCTTT.

This clone was picked up a small number of times. The rearrangement joins TRBV11-2 to TRBJ1-5, with TRBD1 matching over 7 bases. Germline V gene lookup returns CDR1 SGHAT and CDR2 FQNNGV. V was pared by 2 bases and J by 4 bases, with 2 bases of the junction left unmatched. The CDR3 covers 14 residues. In nucleotides, the CDR3 is TGTGCCAGCAGCTTAACGACAGGGAATCAGCCCCAGCATTTT. The encoded protein is CASSLTTGNQPQHF.

The CDR3 reads CASSQDRAGGFYGYTF. CDR3 nucleotides: TGTGCCAGCAGCCAAGATCGGGCAGGGGGCTTCTATGGCTACACCTTC. The chain uses TRBV3-1 (or the pseudogene TRBV3-2) and TRBJ1-2, with TRBD1 identical over 8 bases. With 0 bases clipped from V and 4 bases from J, the junction kept 7 bases outside the gene matches. CDR1 and CDR2 from the germline V gene are LGHDT and YNNKEL (reference sequence). The length of the CDR3 is 16 residues.

The chain has TRBV28 and TRBJ1-2; the match to TRBD1 covers 10 bases. The trim removed 6 bases at V and 8 bases at J, leaving 9 bases unmatched. This CDR3 has 14 residues. In germline, CDR1 is MDHEN, CDR2 SYDVKM. CDR3 nucleotide sequence: TGTGCCAGCAGATTCCGGGACAGGGGAGGCGGCTACACCTTC. This gives the protein CASRFRDRGGGYTF.

A word on this clone: Compared with germline, one end of the junction differs, possibly owing to a read error. The V and J genes are TRBV18 and TRBJ1-3; 10 nucleotides align to TRBD1. Germline values: CDR1 KGHSH, CDR2 LQKENI. The CDR3 covers 14 residues. CDR3 loop: CASSPTGGLDPLEF. In DNA form, the CDR3 reads TGTGCCAGCTCACCGACAGGGGGCCTCGATCCTTTAGAGTTT.

This rearrangement joins TRBV12-3 or TRBV12-4 to TRBJ1-2, with D unclear. Trimming cost V 2 bases and J 8 bases, with 9 bases left between them. The CDR3 has 12 residues. In nucleotides, the CDR3 is TGTGCCAGCAGTTTACACGGAGGCGGCTACACCTTC. Translation: CASSLHGGGYTF.

This clone was seen a single time. The chain recombines TRBV6-5 with TRBJ2-1, with unresolved D. CDR1 MNHEY and CDR2 SVGAGI come from the germline V gene. The CDR3 spans 11 residues. The V end lost 8 bases, the J end lost 2 bases, and 4 bases lay between the germline ends. This CDR3 is CASFTYNEQFF. As DNA, the CDR3 is TGTGCCAGCTTTACCTACAATGAGCAGTTCTTC.

The rearrangement uses TRBV27 and TRBJ1-2; 8 nucleotides match TRBD1. CDR3 length equals 19 residues. Germline V gene data show CDR1 as MNHEY and CDR2 as SMNVEV (reference sequence). The J segment lost 2 bases and the V segment lost 4 bases, leaving 18 bases of the junction unmatched. CDR3 sequence (DNA): TGTGCCAGCAGTTCCTCGCCGTACAGGGGGGAGGAGAAGAACTATGGCTACACCTTC. It translates to CASSSSPYRGEEKNYGYTF.